Sequencing of this T cell receptor (beta chain) was carried out in a study of HIV-infected patients and healthy controls. Study-wide results and caveats: Only sixteen HIV-infected individuals were processed, a major limit on how widely findings apply.

This clonotype was counted only a few times. As yet, its antigen is unknown. About 540 ng RNA was reverse transcribed with alpha and beta constant-region primers. Separate chain-specific third strand synthesis with multiplexing indices produced the alpha and beta libraries. TCRdb recomputed calls from the 5' RACE reads with MiXCR, one row per CDR3 protein. The table lists fewer than 20,000 distinct CDR3 sequences, under 9% of them singletons. The germline V gene has CDR1 KGHDR and CDR2 SFDVKD. CDR3 length equals 13 residues. Trimming shortened V by 6 bases and J by 2 bases, and 9 bases separated the two germline ends. Roughly three months, about 14 weeks, into antiretroviral therapy, follow-up blood was collected. Whole blood was used without fractionation, so all unsorted peripheral T cells were included.

Sample: blood, taken during antiretroviral therapy. This TCR was sampled from an adult with HIV infection. This chain joins TRBV24-1 and TRBJ2-5; D remains unclear. DNA for the CDR3: TGTGCCACCAGTCCGAGTTATCAAGAGACCCAGTACTTC. Protein sequence: CATSPSYQETQYF.